The 28 T cell receptor beta chains reported below all come from one sample, sequenced in a study of molecular identifiers for immune sequencing clone quantification. TCRdb independently ran MiXCR on the PCR reads; one entry per CDR3 protein. Of tens of thousands of distinct CDR3 sequences listed, approximately 34% are singletons. Sequencing was done on a sample of naive CD8+ T cells from blood, with Jurkat cell RNA spiked in. Subset given: FACS-sorted CD8+CD4-CCR7+CD45RA+ naive T cells. Receptors originate from a human donor in good health. Some libraries in this study had Jurkat cell RNA spiked in.

The chain couples TRBV6-6 to TRBJ2-3, with D hard to call. CDR1 and CDR2 (germline): MNHNY, SVGAGI (reference sequence). The CDR3 totals 15 residues. Trimming stripped 5 bases from V and 0 bases from J, with 12 bases between. CDR3 DNA: TGTGCCAGCAGTACCTCAGGCGCTAGCACAGATACGCAGTATTTT. It yields the protein CASSTSGASTDTQYF.

To note about this clonotype: It may be a read error: a sequence one base away is much more abundant. The chain employs TRBV28 and TRBJ2-5, with 8 bases identical to TRBD1. CDR1 and CDR2 (germline): MDHEN, SYDVKM. The CDR3 is 16 residues long. The CDR3 protein is CASSLFLDRGQEPQYF. The CDR3 nucleotides read TGTGCCAGCAGTTTATTCCTCGACAGGGGCCAAGAGCCCCAGTACTTC.

This clonotype was counted a few times. V and J are TRBV12-3 or TRBV12-4 and TRBJ2-5; perhaps TRBD2 as D (5 bases). CDR3 length equals 14 residues. V was shortened by 3 bases and J by 0 bases, with 8 bases between the two germline ends. The CDR3 DNA reads TGTGCCAGCAGTTTCCCCGGGGACCAAGAGACCCAGTACTTC. Its protein is CASSFPGDQETQYF.

This clonotype was found many times. The chain carries TRBV7-9 and TRBJ2-2; 7 bases align to TRBD2. This CDR3 contains 15 residues. Germline-derived CDR1 and CDR2 are SEHNR and FQNEAQ (reference sequence). V lost 3 bases to trimming and J lost 6 bases; unmatched junction nucleotides: 7. The CDR3 is CASSFRGRYAGELFF. CDR3 sequence (DNA): TGTGCCAGCAGCTTTCGCGGGAGATACGCCGGGGAGCTGTTTTTT.

About this clonotype itself: A much larger clone sits a single nucleotide away, making a read error possible. This chain joins TRBV7-2 and TRBJ2-4, with D maybe TRBD2 (6 bases). Germline CDR1 SGHTA, CDR2 FQGNSA. There are 15 residues in the CDR3. The CDR3 nucleotides are TGTGGCAGCAGCTTCCCCACGGGAGCGATGGACATTCAGTACTTC. Encoded protein: CGSSFPTGAMDIQYF.

The V call is TRBV29-1, the J call TRBJ2-7, with 11 bases lining up with TRBD1. V trimming: 6 bases; J trimming: 3 bases; junction bases outside the gene matches: 10. CDR3 size: 15 residues. Germline assignment: CDR1 SQVTM and CDR2 ANQGSEA. The CDR3 protein is CSVDGQGAAGYEQYF. The DNA of the CDR3 is TGCAGCGTAGACGGACAGGGGGCCGCTGGCTACGAGCAGTACTTC.

This sequence joins TRBV9 and TRBJ2-7, with 10 bases identical to TRBD2. The CDR3 extends over 15 amino acids. Losses at the gene ends were 1 base for V and 4 bases for J; bases not matched to a gene: 5. CDR1 is SGDLS, CDR2 YYNGEE, per germline. CDR3 in amino acids: CASSVSLAGEYEQYF. The CDR3 nucleotides read TGTGCCAGCAGCGTAAGTCTAGCGGGAGAATACGAGCAGTACTTC.

On this clonotype itself: Given a much more abundant clone one base away, this may be a read error. J is TRBJ2-7 and V is TRBV28; a possible D gene is TRBD1 (6 bases). Germline V CDR1 and CDR2: MDHEN, SYDVKM. The CDR3 is 12 amino acids. CDR3 bases: TGTGTCATTGCACAGGGCGCCTACGAGCAGTACTTC. It is translated as CVIAQGAYEQYF.

The sample holds one count of this clonotype. This may come from a read error, since a much larger clone is one base off. It is likely a read error, because the conserved phenylalanine at the end of the CDR3 is missing. V usage is TRBV28 and J usage is TRBJ1-5; D may be TRBD1 (5 bases). Per germline, CDR1 MDHEN and CDR2 SYDVKM. Deletions cut 8 bases from V and 3 bases from J, with 11 bases between. This CDR3 is 13 amino acids long. CDR3 sequence reads: CASYDSHNQPQHI. In DNA, the CDR3 is TGTGCCAGCTACGACAGCCACAATCAGCCCCAGCATATT.

The gene calls are TRBV11-3 and TRBJ2-3, with TRBD2 matching 7 bases. With V trimmed by 6 bases and J by 4 bases, 13 bases remained unmatched. Germline assignment: CDR1 SGHNT and CDR2 YENEEA. CDR3 length: 16 residues. As DNA, the CDR3 is TGTGCCAGCAGTTCCGAAAGCGGGAAAGATGCAGATACGCAGTATTTT. Protein sequence: CASSSESGKDADTQYF. Together with reference TRBV11-3 and TRBJ2-3, the CDR3 gives the full variable domain: EAGVVQSPRYKIIEKKQPVAFWCNPISGHNTLYWYLQNLGQGPELLIRYENEEAVDDSQLPKDRFSAERLKGVDSTLKIQPAELGDSAVYLCASSSESGKDADTQYFGPGTRLTVL.

CDR3: CASRDVDVWYNSPLHF. CDR3 bases: TGTGCCAGCAGAGACGTCGACGTCTGGTATAATTCACCCCTCCACTTT. The V gene is TRBV28, the J gene TRBJ1-6; D gene uncertain. CDR1 MDHEN and CDR2 SYDVKM come from the germline V gene. V lost 6 bases, J lost 4 bases, and 16 bases lay in between. This CDR3 spans 16 amino acids.

A remark on this clonotype: An end of the junction differs from the germline gene, which may be a read error. This chain joins TRBV2 and TRBJ2-5, with 8 positions matching TRBD1. Germline loops: CDR1 SNHLY, CDR2 FYNNEI. CDR3 size: 15 residues. CDR3 sequence: CPSSGSRGLSETQYF. Written as DNA, the CDR3 is TGTCCCAGCAGTGGATCCAGGGGGCTATCGGAGACCCAGTACTTC.

This clonotype was seen ten or more times. This chain connects TRBV2 to TRBJ2-3; D gene uncertain. Looked up from germline, CDR1 is SNHLY and CDR2 is FYNNEI. V was clipped by 6 bases and J by 7 bases, with 14 bases between them. CDR3 length equals 13 residues. Here the CDR3 reads CASRDSNENTQYF. The DNA of the CDR3 is TGTGCCAGCAGAGACTCCAATGAGAATACGCAGTATTTT.

To note about this clonotype: One end of the junction varies from germline; a read error may be responsible. The chain employs TRBV6-2 or TRBV6-3 and TRBJ2-7; D unresolved. Germline V gene data show CDR1 as MNHEY and CDR2 as SVGEGT. The CDR3 has 14 amino acids. CDR3 DNA: TGTGCCAGCAGTGCCAGGACGAGCACCTACGAGCAGAACTTC. Its protein product is CASSARTSTYEQNF.

The chain joins TRBV20-1 to TRBJ2-5, with no clear D. Trimming shortened V by 0 bases and J by 3 bases, and 14 bases separated the two germline ends. The CDR3 spans 15 residues. CDR1 DFQATT and CDR2 SNEGSKA come from the germline V gene (reference sequence). The CDR3 reads CSARDSRVDEETQYF. CDR3 coding DNA: TGCAGTGCTAGAGATTCCCGGGTCGACGAAGAGACCCAGTACTTC.

Points on this clonotype: A much larger clone is a single base away; this may be a read error. V and J are TRBV28 and TRBJ2-7; D gene unclear. The CDR3 contains 12 residues. V was cut by 11 bases and J by 4 bases, with 15 bases left in between. Per the germline V gene, CDR1 is MDHEN and CDR2 is SYDVKM. Written as DNA, the CDR3 is TGTGCCGTAGGTCCAGGTTTATACGAGCAGTACTTC. Translation gives CAVGPGLYEQYF.

This clonotype has a handful of counts. This chain uses TRBV6-6 with TRBJ1-1; D gene ambiguous. V was cut by 1 base and J by 6 bases, with 9 bases left in between. Germline V gene data show CDR1 as MNHNY and CDR2 as SVGAGI (reference sequence). The CDR3 runs 13 residues. CDR3 in amino acids: CASSYLAGAEAFF. The CDR3 DNA follows: TGTGCCAGCAGTTACTTGGCCGGTGCTGAAGCTTTCTTT.

This clonotype was observed at least ten times. The chain couples TRBV6-4 to TRBJ1-2; D not resolved. Germline CDR1 and CDR2: MRHNA and SNTAGT. The CDR3 is made up of 12 amino acids. V gave up 6 bases and J gave up 4 bases, with 9 bases separating them. CDR3 sequence reads: CASSSGGYGYTF. CDR3 DNA: TGTGCCAGCAGCAGCGGCGGCTATGGCTACACCTTC.

Ten or more counts support this clonotype. The rearrangement joins TRBV9 to TRBJ1-3; the D gene is possibly TRBD1 (5 bases). Trimming took 4 bases from V and 3 from J, leaving 11 bases between them. Germline CDR1 SGDLS, CDR2 YYNGEE. The CDR3 covers 14 residues. CDR3 sequence reads: CASSPGHNGNTIYF. The CDR3 coding sequence is TGTGCCAGCAGCCCAGGACATAATGGAAACACCATATATTTT.

The chain carries TRBV27 and TRBJ1-6; D is unclear. Germline CDR1 MNHEY, CDR2 SMNVEV (reference sequence). This CDR3 has 13 residues. V lost 3 bases and J 10 bases, leaving 10 bases between the germline ends. The DNA for the CDR3 is TGTGCCAGCAGTTTGGGAGGGCCCTCACCCCTCCACTTT. This codes for CASSLGGPSPLHF.

This clonotype appeared a few times. The genes are TRBV7-6 and TRBJ2-7, with 8 nucleotides matching TRBD1. Germline CDR1 and CDR2: SGHVS and FNYEAQ. The CDR3 totals 15 residues. Germline trimming cut 0 bases from V and 4 bases from J; bases unmatched to any gene: 5. In nucleotides, the CDR3 is TGTGCCAGCAGCTTAGCGCAGGGGGCGGCGTACGAGCAGTACTTC. It codes for CASSLAQGAAYEQYF.

The chain couples TRBV13 to TRBJ2-3; 11 bases align to TRBD1. This CDR3 is 17 amino acids long. V lost 5 bases, J lost 5 bases, and 12 bases stayed unmatched. Germline CDR1 and CDR2: PRHDT and FYEKMQ (reference sequence). As DNA, the CDR3 is TGTGCCAGCAGCCAATCGGGACAGGGGGTTTGGAGAGATACGCAGTATTTT. Its protein is CASSQSGQGVWRDTQYF.

Comments on this clonotype: A single base separates this from a much larger clone, so it may be a read error. The rearrangement links TRBV9 to TRBJ2-5; D gene ambiguous. Trimming shortened V by 1 base and J by 4 bases, and 8 bases separated the two germline ends. The CDR3 runs 13 residues. CDR1 is SGDLS, CDR2 YYNGEE, per germline. CDR3 sequence: CASSVPARETQYF. Here the CDR3 DNA reads TGTGCCAGCAGCGTACCAGCGCGAGAGACCCAGTACTTC. The full variable domain, with the rest looked up from reference TRBV9 and TRBJ2-5, is DSGVTQTPKHLITATGQRVTLRCSPRSGDLSVYWYQQSLDQGLQFLIQYYNGEERAKGNILERFSAQQFPDLHSELNLSSLELGDSALYFCASSVPARETQYFGPGTRLLVL.

V gene TRBV7-9 combines with J gene TRBJ2-3; D is undetermined. CDR1 is SEHNR, CDR2 FQNEAQ, per germline (reference sequence). The CDR3 is 14 amino acids. The ends were cut back, 5 bases at V and 0 bases at J, with 9 bases in the middle. CDR3: CASSKPTSTDTQYF. In DNA, the CDR3 is TGTGCCAGCAGCAAGCCTACAAGCACAGATACGCAGTATTTT.

V gene TRBV4-3 combines with J gene TRBJ2-7; 11 nucleotides align to TRBD2. Germline V lookup: CDR1 LGHNA, CDR2 YSLEER. The CDR3 runs 15 residues. V was clipped by 0 bases and J by 6 bases; unmatched bases: 4. The CDR3 DNA reads TGCGCCAGCAGCCAAGATCGGCTAGCGGGAGGCGAGCAGTACTTC. This codes for CASSQDRLAGGEQYF.

A remark on this clonotype: A read error may explain this, as a much larger clone is one base away. V gene TRBV2 combines with J gene TRBJ2-5; D not certain. The CDR3 spans 16 residues. The germline CDR1 and CDR2 sequences are SNHLY and FYNNEI. Trimming removed 5 bases at V and 7 bases at J, with 23 bases between. The CDR3 reads CASSTAAGRSKVTQYF. The CDR3 bases are TGTGCCAGCAGTACCGCCGCAGGACGTTCTAAAGTGACCCAGTACTTC.

This clonotype was recorded many times. This chain joins TRBV7-6 and TRBJ1-1, with no clear D. Germline V CDR1 and CDR2: SGHVS, FNYEAQ. V lost 3 bases to trimming and J lost 1 base, with 6 bases between them. The CDR3 length is 13 residues. CDR3 sequence (DNA): TGTGCCAGCAGCTTCGCTGAGAACACTGAAGCTTTCTTT. The encoded protein is CASSFAENTEAFF. Full variable domain (outside the CDR3, taken from reference TRBV7-6 and TRBJ1-1): GAGVSQSPRYKVTKRGQDVALRCDPISGHVSLYWYRQALGQGPEFLTYFNYEAQQDKSGLPNDRFSAERPEGSISTLTIQRTEQRDSAMYRCASSFAENTEAFFGQGTRLTVV.

As concerns this clonotype: At one boundary the junction diverges from the germline segment, which might be a read error. This chain connects TRBV28 to TRBJ2-2, with TRBD2 matching over 14 bases. CDR1 and CDR2 (germline): MDHEN, SYDVKM. CDR3 length: 17 residues. This chain's CDR3 is CASSWGLAGEVTWELFF. CDR3 coding DNA: TGTGCCAGCAGCTGGGGACTAGCGGGAGAGGTCACCTGGGAGCTGTTTTTT.